One T cell receptor (beta chain) is described in this entry. The antigen this receptor binds is unknown. No much larger clonotype is one base removed from it; base qualities were not supplied. The patients had resection in Japan or China between the mid-2010s and the late 2010s. Two lung cancer pathologists independently reviewed H&E slides to confirm the histologic diagnosis of every case. Premalignant or tumor cells were enriched for nucleic acid extraction by macro-dissection performed after pathologic assessment. DNA was isolated from FFPE tissue using the AllPrep DNA/RNA FFPE Kit. Using the immunoSEQ hsTCRbeta Kit, TCR beta CDR3 regions were sequenced from DNA. The authors' analysis ran thus. The ImmunoSEQ Analyzer was used to analyse the TCR sequencing data. T cell clonality was defined as 1 minus Pielou's evenness computed on productive rearrangements. To measure T cell diversity, the inverse Simpson index was applied to productive templates. T cell density was defined as TCR beta template counts normalized to usable DNA, with usable DNA estimated by amplification and sequencing of housekeeping genes. TCR metrics were compared across histologic stages using two-sided Kruskal-Wallis tests. TCRdb took over this immuneACCESS table, retaining in-frame rearrangements with V and J assigned. Such tables are incomplete; in checked studies, under half of the missing clones stem from an unresolved V gene, and the remainder is unexplained. V and J calls plus clone size are reproduced from that table; the DNA served to infer D and trimming. This sample is represented by 3,000 to 4,500 clones; almost 75% of them were singletons. The top ten hold 15% to 20% of the sample.

These data are taken from a study of immune evolution from preneoplasia to lung adenocarcinoma (dated by TCRdb to the early 2020s). For context, the study as a whole: HLA loss of heterozygosity was found in approximately 7% of AIS, over 13% of MIA and 25% to 40% of ADC lesions, and in no AAH lesions. Immune contexture across lung adenocarcinoma precursors and invasive adenocarcinoma was profiled using immune gene expression, TCR sequencing and multiplex immunofluorescence. The sample size was set by how many specimens were available, not by a prior power calculation. Resected precursor lesions (AAH, AIS, MIA) and invasive adenocarcinomas were each compared against paired morphologically normal lung tissue. Whole exome sequencing and methylation data from the same cohort of nodules were integrated with the immune data. In total, the cohort included 53 patients with pulmonary nodules, all of whom underwent surgical resection. TCR sequencing data were obtained from under 55 patients. It was reported in the study that 105 samples were used for TCR sequencing. POLYSOLVER was used to infer Class I HLA alleles from exome data, and LOHHLA was used to detect allele-specific HLA loss.

The germline V gene sets CDR1 to MDHEN and CDR2 to SYDVKM. Inclusive of the bounding cysteine and phenylalanine, the CDR3 is 15 residues long. Only the CDR3 DNA stays, 45 bases, in frame from base 1. Cut back by 4 bases and 4 bases, the V and J ends lie 16 bases apart. Beyond this particular receptor, the publication reports: All patients were from Japan and China, so applicability to Western populations was uncertain. The highest clonality was observed in normal lung, whereas higher T cell density and diversity but lower clonality appeared to be present in later-stage lesions. The findings reflected association rather than direct causation, and larger cohorts with long-term follow-up and longitudinal biopsies were considered necessary. The highest top T cell clone frequencies were observed in normal lung, and a progressive decrease in top T cell clone frequencies appeared to occur from AAH through AIS, MIA and invasive adenocarcinoma. KRAS-mutant nodules showed the highest T cell clonality compared with EGFR-mutant or double wild-type lesions.

The sequenced material came from FFPE minimally invasive lung adenocarcinoma tissue. The cell subset or site label of this sample denotes: micro-invasive lung adenocarcinoma (MIA). The chain employs TRBV28 and TRBJ1-1; the D gene cannot be named for sure. This clonotype was obtained from a person between 55 and 80 years old with lung adenocarcinoma. The nucleotide sequence reads as follows: TGTGCCAGCAGTTCCCCCCTAGGTTGGGGCACTGAAGCTTTCTTT. Its translation reads: CASSSPLGWGTEAFF.